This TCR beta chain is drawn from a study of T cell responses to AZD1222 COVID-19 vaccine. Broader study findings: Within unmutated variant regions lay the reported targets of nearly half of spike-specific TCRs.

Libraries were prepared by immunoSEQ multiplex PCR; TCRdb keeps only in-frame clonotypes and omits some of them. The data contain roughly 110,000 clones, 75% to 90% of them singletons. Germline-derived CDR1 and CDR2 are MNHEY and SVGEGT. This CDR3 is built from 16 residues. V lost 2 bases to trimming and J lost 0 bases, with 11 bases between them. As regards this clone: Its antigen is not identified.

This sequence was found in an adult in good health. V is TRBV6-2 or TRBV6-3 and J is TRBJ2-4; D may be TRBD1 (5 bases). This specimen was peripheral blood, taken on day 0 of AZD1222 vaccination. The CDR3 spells CASSYLTVLAKNIQYF. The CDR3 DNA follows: TGTGCCAGCAGTTACCTGACAGTCCTAGCCAAAAACATTCAGTACTTC.